Detailed here is one TCR beta chain. Its antigen is not identified. The record originates from a study of cytomegalovirus exposure and HLA in healthy donors. Per the germline V gene, CDR1 is WNHNN and CDR2 is SYGVQD (reference sequence). The CDR3 loop spans 17 amino acids. V was pared by 4 bases and J by 3 bases, with 14 bases of the junction left unmatched. Overall study results and limits: It emerged from a later analysis that several of the most significant clusters appeared to be linked to common viral pathogens.

The PCR had 60 Vbeta and 13 Jbeta primers. Some clones are missing from TCRdb's copy, which holds only in-frame ones; the method was immunoSEQ multiplex PCR. The sample records 110,000 or so clones, around 66% being singletons. Input material: PBMCs. This rearrangement joins TRBV10-1 to TRBJ2-7; 8 bases line up with TRBD1. The TCR comes from a man between 18 and 29 years old in good health and CMV-seropositive. CDR3 loop: CASSGTDREMDLYEQYF. The DNA of the CDR3 is TGCGCCAGCAGTGGGACGGACAGGGAGATGGACCTCTACGAGCAGTACTTC.